This T cell receptor (beta chain) comes out of a study of response to subunit inactivated influenza vaccine (dated by TCRdb to between 2017 and 2018). Some background on the complete study: To follow how T cells responded to a trivalent subunit inactivated influenza vaccine, the researchers relied on deep quantitative profiling of the T cell receptor repertoire. Results the study describes overall, beyond this receptor: The authors proposed that each seasonal influenza vaccination may bring in only a limited number of new T cells.

This clonotype turned up a few times. This clone's antigen is unknown. No base quality information exists; no much larger clone differs at one position. The library was produced with RT-PCR. The reads were generated on an Illumina HiSeq 2500. Starting from the raw public reads, TCRdb applied fastp trimming at Q25, assembled clones with MiXCR and retained in-frame beta chains. Rows are unified per CDR3 protein, each entry keeping the most common DNA and genes. The sample table contains a few hundred thousand distinct CDR3 sequences; only one count was recorded for less than 15% of them. Over 8.5% of the sample is in the top ten clones. This receptor was identified in a man aged 45-60 years who received an inactivated influenza vaccine. Donor details come from another sample of the same person, matched by shared clones. The specimen comprised PBMCs from blood, sampled about 12 days after vaccination.

The nucleotides are TGTGCCATCGCGAGTCCAGCGGGGGCCCGGAGCACAGATACGCAGTATTTT. This gives the protein CAIASPAGARSTDTQYF. Recombination linked TRBV10-3 to TRBJ2-3, and TRBD2 aligns with 8 junction nucleotides. The CDR3 spans 17 residues, from the cysteine through the phenylalanine. Only the CDR3 portion is preserved as DNA: 51 bases, with reading frame beginning at the first base. CDR1 and CDR2, looked up from the germline V gene, are ENHRY and SYGVKD. Trimming accounts for 8 bases at V and 0 bases at J, while the number of junction bases matched to no gene is 13.